Below, one T cell receptor beta chain is given with its context. As originally analysed: Reference gene primers were amplified, and this amplification served to estimate nucleated cell counts. Generated by immunoSEQ multiplex PCR, the TCRdb table keeps only in-frame clones and is missing some. V and J calls and clone size are given by that table; D and trimming were obtained from the DNA. The repertoire has 500,000 to 600,000 clones, approximately 88% of them found once; the top ten carry 7.8%. The sample originates from a study of blood T cell repertoires in COVID-19. The overall study: Some COVID-19 samples were acute and others convalescent; all came from the United States, Italy and Spain. PBMCs, B-cell-depleted T cells, or T cells were the source of the cDNA or gDNA that made up the material.

The sample consisted of peripheral blood. This clonotype originated in a woman in her forties or fifties with COVID-19, enrolled during active disease.

CDR3: CATSAQEGYGYTF. As DNA, the CDR3 is TGTGCCACCAGTGCACAGGAGGGCTATGGCTACACCTTC. The V gene is TRBV24-1, the J gene TRBJ1-2; maybe TRBD1 (5 bases). V was trimmed by 5 bases and J by 4 bases, leaving 10 bases between them. The CDR3 spans 13 residues. CDR1 and CDR2 (germline): KGHDR, SFDVKD.